The 18 T cell receptor beta chains below all came from one sample that was sequenced in a study of cytomegalovirus exposure and HLA in healthy donors. The assay was immunoSEQ multiplex PCR, and TCRdb's table has in-frame clones only and misses some. The repertoire includes about 140,000 clones, about 83% of them detected once, and more than 1.4% sits in the top ten. The sequenced material came from PBMCs. Source of these receptors: a woman aged 25-40 years in good health and CMV-seronegative.

V gene TRBV7-2 combines with J gene TRBJ1-2, with 7 bases aligning to TRBD1. Germline loops: CDR1 SGHTA, CDR2 FQGNSA. CDR3 size: 21 residues. V dropped 0 bases and J dropped 1; count of bases not matched to a gene: 20. CDR3 nucleotide sequence: TGTGCCAGCAGCTTAGCGCTGCGGGTGGGCCAGGGGGTTCAATATAACTATGGCTACACCTTC. Amino acids: CASSLALRVGQGVQYNYGYTF.

This clone was counted only a few times. The V call is TRBV6-5, the J call TRBJ1-3, with 9 bases lining up with TRBD1. Trimming removed 0 bases from V and 3 bases from J; junction bases left unmatched: 3. The CDR3 sequence is 16 residues long. Germline V CDR1 and CDR2: MNHEY, SVGAGI. As DNA, the CDR3 is TGTGCCAGCAGTTACTCCCCGGACAGGGGTGGAAACACCATATATTTT. This gives the protein CASSYSPDRGGNTIYF.

The J gene is TRBJ1-2, the V gene TRBV7-3; 9 bases agree with TRBD1. From germline, CDR1 is SGHTA and CDR2 FQGTGA. Trimming removed 4 bases from V and 0 bases from J; junction bases left unmatched: 6. This CDR3 comprises 16 residues. The CDR3 coding sequence is TGTGCCAGCAGCTCTTCGGACAGGGGACCTAACTATGGCTACACCTTC. This gives the protein CASSSSDRGPNYGYTF.

This clone was seen a few times. The chain couples TRBV27 to TRBJ2-3; tentatively, D is TRBD1 (5 bases). Germline CDR1 reads MNHEY; CDR2 reads SMNVEV (reference sequence). V was shortened by 5 bases and J by 2 bases, with 14 bases between the two germline ends. The CDR3 extends over 15 amino acids. CDR3 DNA: TGTGCCAGCAGTATAACAGGTCGACCCACAGATACGCAGTATTTT. It translates to CASSITGRPTDTQYF.

This CDR3 reads CASSQVMRGLDYGYTF. The CDR3 bases are TGTGCCAGCAGCCAAGTTATGAGGGGGCTGGACTATGGCTACACCTTC. This sequence joins TRBV4-2 and TRBJ1-2; TRBD1 matches 7 bases. Per the germline V gene, CDR1 is LGHNA and CDR2 is YNFKEQ. The CDR3 is made up of 16 amino acids. V shed 1 base and J 3 bases; nucleotides not matched to a gene: 8.

The CDR3 sequence is CASSLVGSSGNTIYF. CDR3 in DNA: TGTGCCAGCAGCTTGGTAGGGAGCTCTGGAAACACCATATATTTT. V usage is TRBV5-6 and J usage is TRBJ1-3; D unclear. Trimming shortened V by 0 bases and J by 0 bases, and 7 bases separated the two germline ends. Germline V lookup: CDR1 SGHDT, CDR2 YYEEEE. CDR3 length: 15 amino acids.

This chain uses TRBV19 with TRBJ1-2; D is perhaps TRBD1 (5 bases). The CDR3 has 13 residues. The V end lost 6 bases, the J end lost 2 bases, and 10 bases lay between the germline ends. Germline lookup yields CDR1 LNHDA and CDR2 SQIVND (reference sequence). The CDR3: CASRMGGNYGYTF. DNA of the CDR3: TGTGCCAGTAGAATGGGGGGAAACTATGGCTACACCTTC. Together with reference TRBV19 and TRBJ1-2, the CDR3 gives the full variable domain: DGGITQSPKYLFRKEGQNVTLSCEQNLNHDAMYWYRQDPGQGLRLIYYSQIVNDFQKGDIAEGYSVSREKKESFPLTVTSAQKNPTAFYLCASRMGGNYGYTFGSGTRLTVV.

With regard to this clone: The junction departs from germline at one end; a sequencing error may be responsible. The gene calls are TRBV20-1 and TRBJ1-4; D remains ambiguous. Germline CDR1 DFQATT, CDR2 SNEGSKA (reference sequence). The CDR3 runs 11 residues. The CDR3: CSASTSEKLFF. CDR3 nucleotide sequence: TGCAGTGCTAGCACTAGTGAAAAACTGTTTTTT.

V gene TRBV10-2 combines with J gene TRBJ1-2; D uncertain. CDR1 and CDR2 (germline): WSHSY, SAAADI. The germline V and J ends were trimmed by 3 bases and 5 bases, with 7 bases remaining between them. This CDR3 comprises 12 residues. The CDR3 spells CASSDPGYGYTF. In nucleotides, the CDR3 is TGCGCCAGCAGTGATCCGGGGTATGGCTACACCTTC.

The V call is TRBV6-5, the J call TRBJ2-3; TRBD2 matches at 12 bases. The CDR3 extends over 15 amino acids. V was pared by 2 bases and J by 5 bases, with 2 bases of the junction left unmatched. Per germline, CDR1 MNHEY and CDR2 SVGAGI. For the CDR3, the DNA is TGTGCCAGCAGTTACCTACTAGCGGGGGGAGATACGCAGTATTTT. Its protein is CASSYLLAGGDTQYF.

Here the CDR3 reads CASSTRTGGYEQYF. CDR3 sequence (DNA): TGTGCCAGTAGTACAAGGACAGGGGGCTACGAGCAGTACTTC. The chain is built from TRBV19 and TRBJ2-7; 10 bases align to TRBD1. Per germline, CDR1 LNHDA and CDR2 SQIVND (reference sequence). Unmatched junction bases numbered 3, after V lost 4 bases and J lost 3 bases. The CDR3 covers 14 residues.

The genes are TRBV7-3 and TRBJ2-7; D possibly corresponds to TRBD2 (7 bases). The CDR3 is made up of 15 amino acids. Between the trimmed V and J ends, which lost 1 base and 2 bases, there was a span of 12 bases. CDR1 and CDR2 (germline): SGHTA, FQGTGA. The CDR3 DNA reads TGTGCCAGCAGCTTAAAGGGGGGGAGCGCCTACGAGCAGTACTTC. This encodes CASSLKGGSAYEQYF.

The V and J genes are TRBV10-3 and TRBJ2-3; TRBD2 might be the D (7 bases). The germline V gene has CDR1 ENHRY and CDR2 SYGVKD. The V end lost 8 bases, the J end lost 1 base, and 13 bases lay between the germline ends. There are 14 residues in the CDR3. The chain's CDR3 is CAIGGGRGTDTQYF. CDR3 DNA: TGTGCCATCGGGGGGGGCCGGGGCACAGATACGCAGTATTTT.

CDR3 region: CASSLRNTDTQYF. The DNA of the CDR3 is TGTGCCAGCAGTTTACGTAACACAGATACGCAGTATTTT. The chain employs TRBV28 and TRBJ2-3; D gene unclear. Germline V gene sequence: CDR1 MDHEN, CDR2 SYDVKM. The CDR3 runs 13 residues. Deletions cut 2 bases from V and 2 bases from J, with 5 bases between. Using reference TRBV28 and TRBJ2-3 for the parts outside the CDR3, the full variable domain is DVKVTQSSRYLVKRTGEKVFLECVQDMDHENMFWYRQDPGLGLRLIYFSYDVKMKEKGDIPEGYSVSREKKERFSLILESASTNQTSMYLCASSLRNTDTQYFGPGTRLTVL.

The rearrangement uses TRBV5-1 and TRBJ2-2; TRBD1 agrees at 7 bases. Trimming at V came to 0 bases and at J to 11 bases, leaving 4 bases not matched to a gene. This CDR3 is 13 amino acids long. Germline V lookup: CDR1 SGHRS, CDR2 YFSETQ. For the CDR3, the DNA is TGCGCCAGCAGCTTGGGACAGGGCGGCGAGCTGTTTTTT. Translation: CASSLGQGGELFF.

This clone was seen once. V is TRBV27 and J is TRBJ2-5; D remains ambiguous. V was shortened by 2 bases and J by 1 base, with 14 bases between the two germline ends. The germline gives CDR1 MNHEY, CDR2 SMNVEV (reference sequence). There are 16 residues in the CDR3. The CDR3 bases are TGTGCCAGCAGTTTAGGTTTAGACATACCCCAAGAGACCCAGTACTTC. Its translation: CASSLGLDIPQETQYF.

The rearrangement links TRBV29-1 to TRBJ1-2, with D uncertain. From germline, CDR1 is SQVTM and CDR2 ANQGSEA. With 5 bases removed from V and 5 bases from J, the gap between germline ends came to 9 bases. CDR3 size: 11 residues. This CDR3 reads CSVSWSYGYTF. The DNA for the CDR3 is TGCAGCGTTAGCTGGTCTTATGGCTACACCTTC.

V usage is TRBV4-1 and J usage is TRBJ1-5; weak D call: TRBD1 (5 bases). Per germline, CDR1 MGHRA and CDR2 YSYEKL. V dropped 4 bases and J dropped 3 bases, with 22 bases sitting between them. This CDR3 spans 18 amino acids. The CDR3 protein is CASSLEYQGKLDNQPQHF. Written as DNA, the CDR3 is TGCGCCAGCAGCCTCGAGTATCAGGGAAAACTTGACAATCAGCCCCAGCATTTT.